Included here is one T cell receptor beta chain sequence, with context. The sample comes from a study of cytomegalovirus exposure and HLA in healthy donors. Amplification used 60 Vbeta primers and 13 Jbeta primers. The table came from immunoSEQ multiplex PCR; TCRdb's copy has only in-frame clones and leaves some out. Its clone listing holds approximately 130,000 clones. V was clipped by 0 bases and J by 6 bases, with 4 bases between them. From germline, CDR1 is SGDLS and CDR2 YYNGEE. CDR3 size: 12 residues. The specimen sequenced was PBMCs. This TCR came from a woman in her sixties in good health and CMV-seronegative. V and J are TRBV9 and TRBJ2-1; D not resolved. CDR3 in amino acids: CASSVAVNEQFF. CDR3 bases: TGTGCCAGCAGCGTAGCTGTCAATGAGCAGTTCTTC.